Following are 14 T cell receptor beta chains from one sample sequenced in a study of post-analysis software for immune sequencing data. The authors incorporated unique molecular identifiers into the TCR beta cDNA libraries. MiXCR was run by TCRdb on the PCR reads, yielding one entry per CDR3 protein. The table has roughly 800,000 distinct CDR3 sequences, 30% seen once. What these receptors recognize is not known. Regarding the study as a whole: Patients used several TRBV segments, including TRBV5-6, TRBV5-1 and TRBV20-1, more often than controls.

The sample taken for sequencing was blood. The source of these receptors is a girl between 5 and 17 years old with multiple sclerosis.

The chain has TRBV7-2 and TRBJ1-1; TRBD1 is a possible D gene (5 bases). The ends were cut back, 1 base at V and 0 bases at J, with 9 bases in the middle. The CDR3 spans 15 residues. Germline V gives CDR1 SGHTA, CDR2 FQGNSA. CDR3 nucleotides: TGTGCCAGCAGCTTAGTCGCACAGGTGAACACTGAAGCTTTCTTT. Amino acids: CASSLVAQVNTEAFF.

The chain has TRBV25-1 and TRBJ1-2; weak D call: TRBD1 (5 bases). The CDR3 spans 13 residues. V was clipped by 9 bases and J by 6 bases, with 17 bases between them. CDR1 MGHDK and CDR2 SYGVNS come from the germline V gene. Here the CDR3 DNA reads TGTGCCAGTTCCACGGGGGGGTCGGATGGCTACACCTTC. Protein product: CASSTGGSDGYTF.

This chain uses TRBV7-9 with TRBJ2-1, with 7 bases that match TRBD1. The ends lost 5 bases at V and 8 bases at J; junction bases unmatched: 18. The CDR3 contains 17 residues. The V gene's germline CDR1 is SEHNR and CDR2 FQNEAQ (reference sequence). The CDR3 sequence: CASSSTPGQGEGHEQFF. For the CDR3, the DNA is TGTGCCAGCAGCAGCACCCCGGGGCAGGGGGAAGGACATGAGCAGTTCTTC.

The CDR3 DNA follows: TGTGCCAGCAAACAGAGGCAGACCCAGTACTTC. Translation: CASKQRQTQYF. V gene TRBV6-2 or TRBV6-3 combines with J gene TRBJ2-5; D is ambiguous. The V gene lost 7 bases and the J gene lost 6 bases, with 9 bases spanning the gap. Germline V gives CDR1 MNHEY, CDR2 SVGEGT. The CDR3 covers 11 residues.

This chain links TRBV20-1 with TRBJ2-3, with 7 bases that match TRBD2. CDR3 length: 16 amino acids. J gave up 1 base and V 0 bases, and 7 bases lay outside the gene matches. Germline CDR1 reads DFQATT; CDR2 reads SNEGSKA (reference sequence). CDR3 loop: CSARDFAAGGTDTQYF. In DNA form, the CDR3 reads TGCAGTGCTAGAGATTTCGCGGCGGGAGGCACAGATACGCAGTATTTT.

V gene TRBV25-1 combines with J gene TRBJ1-2; 7 nucleotides line up with TRBD1. CDR3 length: 13 residues. Germline CDR1 MGHDK, CDR2 SYGVNS. V lost 6 bases to trimming and J lost 6 bases; unmatched junction nucleotides: 7. Here the CDR3 reads CASRDDRVHGYTF. CDR3 DNA: TGTGCCAGCAGGGACGACAGGGTCCATGGCTACACCTTC.

This clonotype was picked up a small number of times. In DNA form, the CDR3 reads TGTGCCAGCAGCTTATCGGGATCGGTATTGGCAGATACGCAGTATTTT. Encoded protein: CASSLSGSVLADTQYF. The chain joins TRBV11-2 to TRBJ2-3, with D perhaps TRBD2 (5 bases). V shed 2 bases and J shed 4 bases, with 16 bases lying between them. Germline V gives CDR1 SGHAT, CDR2 FQNNGV. The CDR3 spans 16 residues.

This clonotype has just one count. This rearrangement joins TRBV7-2 to TRBJ2-5; 7 positions match TRBD2. This CDR3 spans 14 amino acids. Germline CDR1 and CDR2: SGHTA and FQGNSA. V lost 5 bases to trimming and J lost 5 bases; unmatched junction nucleotides: 8. This CDR3 is CASSVSAGVETQYF. CDR3 in DNA: TGTGCCAGCAGCGTTTCTGCGGGAGTTGAGACCCAGTACTTC.

The rearrangement links TRBV12-3 or TRBV12-4 to TRBJ1-1, with a tentative D call TRBD1 (5 bases). The length of the CDR3 is 14 residues. V gave up 8 bases and J gave up 0 bases, with 13 bases separating them. Here the CDR3 reads CASGAAKMNTEAFF. CDR3 sequence (DNA): TGTGCCAGCGGGGCAGCTAAGATGAACACTGAAGCTTTCTTT.

This clonotype was seen a few times. The chain has TRBV28 and TRBJ2-5, with 12 positions matching TRBD1. This CDR3 spans 15 amino acids. Trimming cost V 3 bases and J 11 bases; bases outside gene matches: 10. The germline V gene has CDR1 MDHEN and CDR2 SYDVKM. In DNA form, the CDR3 reads TGTGCCAGCAGTTTTTGGGGACAGGGGGCCGGTGAGCAGTACTTC. Its protein product is CASSFWGQGAGEQYF.

The chain uses TRBV6-5 and TRBJ1-2; TRBD1 might be the D (5 bases). V was pared by 8 bases and J by 3 bases, with 16 bases between. The germline CDR1 and CDR2 sequences are MNHEY and SVGAGI. The CDR3 has 14 residues. The CDR3 sequence is CASGRRQSHYGYTF. For the CDR3, the DNA is TGTGCCAGCGGACGCAGACAGTCCCACTATGGCTACACCTTC.

Comments on this clonotype: At one of its ends the junction is not consistent with the germline gene, which may arise from a read error. The chain joins TRBV29-1 to TRBJ1-2, with D unclear. In germline, CDR1 is SQVTM, CDR2 ANQGSEA. The CDR3 is 15 residues long. The CDR3 nucleotides are TGCAGCGTTTTCACTCCGGCCCAACTTAACTATGACTACACCTTC. Protein: CSVFTPAQLNYDYTF. Using reference TRBV29-1 and TRBJ1-2 for the parts outside the CDR3, the full variable domain is SAVISQKPSRDICQRGTSLTIQCQVDSQVTMMFWYRQQPGQSLTLIATANQGSEATYESGFVIDKFPISRPNLTFSTLTVSNMSPEDSSIYLCSVFTPAQLNYDYTFGSGTRLTVV.

The chain recombines TRBV7-2 with TRBJ1-1; D not certain. The ends were cut back, 5 bases at V and 0 bases at J, with 13 bases in the middle. CDR3 size: 15 residues. The germline gives CDR1 SGHTA, CDR2 FQGNSA. This CDR3 reads CASSKELGMNTEAFF. As DNA, the CDR3 is TGTGCCAGCAGCAAGGAGCTGGGTATGAACACTGAAGCTTTCTTT.

The chain couples TRBV5-6 to TRBJ2-3; 11 positions match TRBD1. CDR3 length: 14 residues. Looked up from germline, CDR1 is SGHDT and CDR2 is YYEEEE. The V gene end was trimmed by 7 bases and the J gene end by 0 bases; junction bases not matched to a gene: 1. The CDR3 nucleotides read TGTGCCAGCGGACAGGGGGCTAGCACAGATACGCAGTATTTT. Amino acids: CASGQGASTDTQYF.